One sample yielded the 10 T cell receptor beta chains listed below, sequenced in a study of early T cells in non-severe SARS-CoV-2 infection. Using its own MiXCR run on the 5' RACE reads, TCRdb lists one record per CDR3 protein. The sample records about 68,000 distinct CDR3 sequences, 10% to 15% being singletons. The sequenced sample consisted of whole blood. The receptor set was obtained from an adult who was a healthcare worker with PCR-confirmed SARS-CoV-2 infection or an uninfected control (not recorded which).

The table lists this clonotype with a few counts. V and J are TRBV5-5 and TRBJ2-5; 8 bases match TRBD1. With 4 bases clipped from V and 5 bases from J, the junction kept 7 bases outside the gene matches. CDR1 and CDR2 (germline): SGHKS, YYEKEE (reference sequence). CDR3 length equals 14 residues. The CDR3 protein is CASSRSGGPETQYF. The DNA of the CDR3 is TGTGCCAGCAGCCGTTCAGGGGGCCCTGAGACCCAGTACTTC. Together with reference TRBV5-5 and TRBJ2-5, the CDR3 gives the full variable domain: DAGVTQSPTHLIKTRGQQVTLRCSPISGHKSVSWYQQVLGQGPQFIFQYYEKEERGRGNFPDRFSARQFPNYSSELNVNALLLGDSALYLCASSRSGGPETQYFGPGTRLLVL.

The sample holds many counts of this clonotype. The V and J genes are TRBV6-2 or TRBV6-3 and TRBJ2-1; 8 positions agree with TRBD2. V lost 1 base, J lost 5 bases, and 10 bases stayed unmatched. The germline V gene has CDR1 MNHEY and CDR2 SVGEGT. CDR3 length: 17 residues. CDR3 coding DNA: TGTGCCAGCAGTTACTACCCGGGACTAGTCCCCAACAATGAGCAGTTCTTC. Translation gives CASSYYPGLVPNNEQFF.

This sequence joins TRBV11-2 and TRBJ2-1, with TRBD2 matching 8 bases. Germline CDR1 SGHAT, CDR2 FQNNGV. The CDR3 consists of 15 residues. With 5 bases clipped from V and 8 bases from J, the junction kept 11 bases outside the gene matches. The CDR3 spells CASSPGSGGWYEQFF. CDR3 nucleotides: TGTGCCAGCAGCCCAGGGAGCGGGGGTTGGTATGAGCAGTTCTTC.

This chain connects TRBV6-6 to TRBJ1-5, with TRBD1 matching 8 bases. After removal of 4 bases from V and 9 bases from J, the junction contained 14 bases not matched to a gene. CDR1 and CDR2 (germline): MNHNY, SVGAGI (reference sequence). The CDR3 is 16 amino acids. The CDR3 DNA follows: TGTGCCAGCAGTTCAAGGACAGGGAAAGCAGTAAGGCCCCAGCATTTT. It yields the protein CASSSRTGKAVRPQHF.

This clonotype has a handful of counts. The rearrangement uses TRBV4-2 and TRBJ1-4, with 9 nucleotides matching TRBD1. This CDR3 region has 16 residues. V shed 5 bases, J shed 7 bases, and the junction held 11 bases outside the gene matches. Germline values: CDR1 LGHNA, CDR2 YNFKEQ. In nucleotides, the CDR3 is TGTGCCAGCAGCTCCCCCGGGACAGGGAAGGCTGAAAAACTGTTTTTT. Its protein product is CASSSPGTGKAEKLFF.

This clonotype turned up a few times. V is TRBV5-1 and J is TRBJ1-2, with a possible D match to TRBD1 (5 bases). The CDR3 length is 14 residues. V was pared by 2 bases and J by 6 bases, with 14 bases between. The germline CDR1 and CDR2 sequences are SGHRS and YFSETQ. The CDR3 protein is CASSFEGPTHGYTF. The CDR3, as DNA: TGCGCCAGCAGCTTTGAGGGGCCGACTCATGGCTACACCTTC.

This clonotype occurred a few times. The chain recombines TRBV2 with TRBJ2-7; 7 bases line up with TRBD1. This CDR3 has 16 residues. Germline CDR1 and CDR2: SNHLY and FYNNEI. Trimming removed 3 bases from V and 5 bases from J; junction bases left unmatched: 13. The CDR3 DNA reads as TGTGCCAGCAGTGATAGTCTGAGGACAAGGGGGCACGAGCAGTACTTC. Its protein product is CASSDSLRTRGHEQYF. Full variable domain (missing parts from reference TRBV2 and TRBJ2-7): EPEVTQTPSHQVTQMGQEVILRCVPISNHLYFYWYRQILGQKVEFLVSFYNNEISEKSEIFDDQFSVERPDGSNFTLKIRSTKLEDSAMYFCASSDSLRTRGHEQYFGPGTRLTVT.

The chain combines TRBV11-2 with TRBJ2-4; tentatively, D is TRBD1 or TRBD2 (5 bases each). The CDR3 contains 14 residues. The germline CDR1 and CDR2 sequences are SGHAT and FQNNGV. The ends were cut back, 4 bases at V and 0 bases at J, with 7 bases in the middle. The CDR3 DNA sequence: TGTGCCAGCAGCTCGGGGACAGCCAAAAACATTCAGTACTTC. As protein: CASSSGTAKNIQYF.

This clonotype was seen a handful of times. The chain couples TRBV11-2 to TRBJ1-1; D may be TRBD1 (5 bases). Deletions cut 5 bases from V and 5 bases from J, with 9 bases between. The CDR3 contains 12 residues. Germline lookup yields CDR1 SGHAT and CDR2 FQNNGV. CDR3 nucleotide sequence: TGTGCCAGCAGCACGAGGGGTACTGAAGCTTTCTTT. This codes for CASSTRGTEAFF.

This clonotype has more than one count but fewer than ten. This sequence joins TRBV5-1 and TRBJ2-1; 10 nucleotides line up with TRBD2. Looked up from germline, CDR1 is SGHRS and CDR2 is YFSETQ. Unmatched junction bases numbered 10, after V lost 7 bases and J lost 9 bases. The CDR3 spans 14 residues. In DNA, the CDR3 is TGCGCCAGCGGCCCCAGCGGGGGGGCCTTTGAGCAGTTCTTC. Its translation is CASGPSGGAFEQFF.